This record covers a single T cell receptor (beta chain). Its antigen is undetermined. The J segment lost 2 bases and the V segment lost 5 bases, leaving 5 bases of the junction unmatched. The CDR3 runs 15 residues. In germline, CDR1 is LNHDA, CDR2 SQIVND (reference sequence). These data belong to a study of shared clonotypes between healthy human individuals. Study-level points and caveats: Sorted-subset sequencing was shown by rarefaction to be incomplete despite large depth. Naive subsets generally had larger estimated richness than memory subsets.

TCRdb's table, derived via immunoSEQ multiplex PCR, lists solely in-frame clones and lacks some. Of roughly 2,300,000 clones listed, roughly 90% are singletons. Within Nashville, Tennessee resided all donors, each a Caucasian adult. The origin of this receptor is a man between 18 and 35 years old in good health. Some clones in this sample may be carry-over from other donors' samples. The sequenced material came from naive CD4+ T cells from PBMCs. As for subset: CD45RA+ positively selected. The chain carries TRBV19 and TRBJ1-3; 8 nucleotides line up with TRBD1. Here the CDR3 reads CASSLDRGPGNTIYF. The CDR3 nucleotides read TGTGCCAGTAGTCTCGACAGGGGACCTGGAAACACCATATATTTT. Complete variable domain (other parts from reference TRBV19 and TRBJ1-3): DGGITQSPKYLFRKEGQNVTLSCEQNLNHDAMYWYRQDPGQGLRLIYYSQIVNDFQKGDIAEGYSVSREKKESFPLTVTSAQKNPTAFYLCASSLDRGPGNTIYFGEGSWLTVV.